This TCR beta chain comes out of a study of T cells in Graves' hyperthyroidism and ophthalmopathy. Regarding the study as a whole: Most thyroid clonotypes that were expanded above 0.001 also turned up in blood. Ophthalmopathy prediction by the model preceded onset by a median about 6 months.

The V and J ends lost 2 bases and 4 bases, in that order; junction bases with no gene match: 6. The CDR3 consists of 15 residues. CDR1 and CDR2 (germline): SGHTA, FQGNSA. A few counts support this clonotype. What it recognizes is unknown. Diagnostic assessment was based on clinical symptoms, serum thyroxine and TRAb, thyroid ultrasound and orbital computed tomography. Amplification targeted TCR beta CDR3 regions from RNA transcripts. The HTBI set primed first-round TCR CDR3 RT-PCR. One entry per CDR3 protein results from TCRdb running MiXCR on the multiplex PCR reads. The sample includes 600,000 to 700,000 distinct CDR3 sequences, 45% seen only once; the top ten take under 8.5%.

The sequenced sample consisted of peripheral blood or thyroid tissue (not recorded which). This receptor was taken from an adult man with Graves' disease, either hyperthyroidism or ophthalmopathy (not recorded which). This chain connects TRBV7-2 to TRBJ1-2; 8 nucleotides line up with TRBD1. CDR3 residues: CASSLTRTGTYGYTF. CDR3 nucleotide sequence: TGTGCCAGCAGCTTAACTCGGACAGGGACCTATGGCTACACCTTC.